This TCR beta chain was sequenced in a study of blood T cells in healthy people across ages. Study-level information: Template switching captured about one barcoded beta molecule per two T cells.

Together with a sample-barcoded 5' primer, a J-beta primer mix was included in a second PCR lasting roughly 7 to 11 cycles. Each cDNA molecule was tagged by a template-switch adaptor with 12 random nucleotides. One entry per CDR3 protein, called by TCRdb with MiXCR from the 5' RACE reads. The sample shows around 1,800,000 distinct CDR3 sequences, about two fifths of them seen only once. PBMCs were isolated at a quantity of at least 6 million per sample. Total RNA extraction produced at least 5 micrograms (per sample) for the study. V was trimmed by 0 bases and J by 2 bases, leaving 12 bases between them. CDR1 is SGHRS, CDR2 YFSETQ, per germline. This CDR3 comprises 17 residues.

The receptor was isolated from a human donor in good health. The chain couples TRBV5-1 to TRBJ2-6; D call uncertain. The material sequenced was blood. As DNA, the CDR3 is TGCGCCAGCAGCTTGGTGTTGCTAGAGGCTGGGGCCAACGTCCTGACTTTC. Translating gives CASSLVLLEAGANVLTF. The variable domain in full, completed from reference TRBV5-1 and TRBJ2-6, reads KAGVTQTPRYLIKTRGQQVTLSCSPISGHRSVSWYQQTPGQGLQFLFEYFSETQRNKGNFPGRFSGRQFSNSRSEMNVSTLELGDSALYLCASSLVLLEAGANVLTFGAGSRLTVL.